The next 20 T cell receptor beta chains were all read from a single sample in a study of blood T cells in healthy people across ages. With a J-beta primer mix and a sample-barcoded 5' primer, a second PCR ran about 7 to 12 cycles. TCRdb redid the calling of the 5' RACE reads with MiXCR, one entry per CDR3 protein. The table lists about 1,400,000 distinct CDR3 sequences, approximately 42% of them singletons, with 7.9% in the top ten. The material sequenced was blood. The receptors shown here come from a woman aged 18-29 years in good health.

V usage is TRBV4-1 and J usage is TRBJ1-2, with a weak D call TRBD1 (5 bases). Between the trimmed V and J ends, which lost 6 bases and 4 bases, there was a span of 24 bases. The CDR3 covers 17 residues. The germline gives CDR1 MGHRA, CDR2 YSYEKL. CDR3 sequence: CASREEGHRSFGYGYTF. DNA of the CDR3: TGCGCCAGCAGGGAGGAAGGACATAGAAGCTTTGGCTATGGCTACACCTTC.

This chain uses TRBV12-3 or TRBV12-4 with TRBJ1-5; D is possibly TRBD1 (5 bases). Trimming shortened V by 4 bases and J by 0 bases, and 16 bases separated the two germline ends. This CDR3 region has 17 residues. The CDR3 sequence is CASSSRLGEYSNQPQHF. CDR3 DNA sequence: TGTGCCAGCAGTTCACGCCTGGGGGAGTATAGCAATCAGCCCCAGCATTTT.

The chain links TRBV4-2 to TRBJ1-5, with 7 bases fitting TRBD1. This CDR3 has 15 amino acids. The V gene end was trimmed by 1 base and the J gene end by 7 bases; junction bases not matched to a gene: 7. The germline V gene encodes CDR1 LGHNA and CDR2 YNFKEQ. The CDR3 DNA follows: TGTGCCAGCAGCCAAGCTGGGACAGACACACAGCCCCAGCATTTT. Amino acid sequence: CASSQAGTDTQPQHF.

This clonotype was seen a single time. V gene TRBV6-1 combines with J gene TRBJ2-3; a weak D match, TRBD2 (5 bases). Germline CDR1 reads MNHNS; CDR2 reads SASEGT. Between the trimmed V and J ends, which lost 10 bases and 4 bases, there was a span of 27 bases. The CDR3 contains 17 residues. The CDR3 loop reads CATYASLLAGRADTQYF. For the CDR3, the DNA is TGTGCCACTTATGCCAGCCTGCTAGCTGGACGGGCAGATACGCAGTATTTT.

This clonotype occurred a few times. The rearrangement uses TRBV5-1 and TRBJ2-1; D may be TRBD1 (6 bases). Germline CDR1 is SGHRS and CDR2 is YFSETQ. The CDR3 consists of 13 residues. V shed 7 bases and J shed 4 bases, with 12 bases lying between them. The CDR3 protein is CASAKDSYNEQFF. The CDR3 nucleotides read TGCGCCAGCGCTAAGGACAGTTACAATGAGCAGTTCTTC.

This clonotype showed up just a few times. CDR3 nucleotide sequence: TGTGCCAGCAGCTTCGACAGGGGCGTGGGCACTGAAGCTTTCTTT. As protein: CASSFDRGVGTEAFF. The rearrangement uses TRBV7-8 and TRBJ1-1; TRBD1 agrees at 8 bases. The CDR3 has 15 amino acids. The ends lost 3 bases at V and 4 bases at J; junction bases unmatched: 7. CDR1 is SGHVS, CDR2 FQNEAQ, per germline.

V gene TRBV6-2 or TRBV6-3 combines with J gene TRBJ2-3; no definite D call. The V and J ends lost 6 bases and 4 bases respectively, with 20 bases between them. The CDR3 sequence is 16 residues long. Germline loops: CDR1 MNHEY, CDR2 SVGEGT. This chain's CDR3 is CASRIWDMGRPDTQYF. CDR3 bases: TGTGCCAGCAGGATATGGGATATGGGTAGGCCAGATACGCAGTATTTT.

The chain joins TRBV20-1 to TRBJ1-6; 10 positions agree with TRBD1. The CDR3 spans 14 residues. The V gene end was trimmed by 6 bases and the J gene end by 7 bases; junction bases not matched to a gene: 6. CDR1 is DFQATT, CDR2 SNEGSKA, per germline (reference sequence). In DNA, the CDR3 is TGCAGTGCGCGGAGGACAGGGGGGAATTCACCCCTCCACTTT. Translated, it gives CSARRTGGNSPLHF.

The chain joins TRBV7-8 to TRBJ2-3, with 7 bases identical to TRBD2. The V and J ends lost 1 base and 0 bases, in that order; junction bases with no gene match: 13. The CDR3 has 19 residues. Germline loops: CDR1 SGHVS, CDR2 FQNEAQ. CDR3 nucleotides: TGTGCCAGCAGCTTAGTTAAATTGGTCGCTAGCGGCAGCACAGATACGCAGTATTTT. The encoded protein is CASSLVKLVASGSTDTQYF.

Concerning this clonotype: A read error may produce the germline difference seen at one junction end. The chain joins TRBV6-2 or TRBV6-3 to TRBJ1-2; D not resolved. Germline CDR1 is MNHEY and CDR2 is SVGEGT. The CDR3 length is 13 residues. CDR3 sequence: CASNPTSYYGYIF. CDR3 coding DNA: TGTGCCAGCAACCCGACATCGTACTATGGCTACATCTTC.

The CDR3 sequence is CSAISGQVISPLHF. CDR3 nucleotides: TGCAGTGCTATCTCGGGACAGGTTATATCACCCCTCCACTTT. V gene TRBV20-1 combines with J gene TRBJ1-6; 8 bases align to TRBD1. CDR1 and CDR2 from the germline V gene are DFQATT and SNEGSKA (reference sequence). The CDR3 sequence is 14 residues long. Trimming at V came to 4 bases and at J to 10 bases, leaving 9 bases not matched to a gene.

This clonotype occurred many times. The chain combines TRBV20-1 with TRBJ2-7; maybe TRBD1 (6 bases). From germline, CDR1 is DFQATT and CDR2 SNEGSKA (reference sequence). This CDR3 is built from 14 residues. Trimming stripped 0 bases from V and 4 bases from J, with 13 bases between. CDR3 residues: CSARDWTADYEQYF. CDR3 DNA sequence: TGCAGTGCTAGAGATTGGACAGCCGATTACGAGCAGTACTTC.

Regarding this clonotype: An end of the junction does not agree with germline; a read error may underlie this. The rearrangement links TRBV4-1 to TRBJ2-7, with 8 positions matching TRBD2. The J call may not be correct, given that the DNA end is closer to TRBJ2-5. CDR3 size: 15 residues. Germline assignment: CDR1 MGHRA and CDR2 YSYEKL. Here the CDR3 reads CASSQGGLVQGTQYF. CDR3 DNA sequence: TGCGCCAGCAGCCAAGGGGGACTAGTCCAAGGGACCCAGTACTTC.

In this sample, this clonotype turned up a few times. The genes are TRBV20-1 and TRBJ2-7, with 9 bases matching TRBD1. CDR1 and CDR2 (germline): DFQATT, SNEGSKA (reference sequence). The CDR3 has 13 amino acids. Unmatched junction bases numbered 5, after V lost 5 bases and J lost 3 bases. The CDR3 nucleotides read TGCAGTGCTCCGACAGGGGGGAGCTACGAGCAGTACTTC. This sequence encodes CSAPTGGSYEQYF.

DNA of the CDR3: TGTGCAGGGGGGATCAACACCGGGGAGCTGTTTTTT. The encoded protein is CAGGINTGELFF. The chain employs TRBV28 and TRBJ2-2; D might be TRBD1 or TRBD2, each matching 6 bases. CDR3 length: 12 amino acids. CDR1 and CDR2 from the germline V gene are MDHEN and SYDVKM.

Turning to this clonotype: It may be a read error: a sequence one base away is much more abundant. The chain links TRBV5-1 to TRBJ1-2, with a possible D match to TRBD1 (5 bases). The V gene's germline CDR1 is SGHRS and CDR2 YFSETQ. The CDR3 extends over 12 amino acids. In DNA form, the CDR3 reads TGCGCCGGCAGCTTGGACCGGGACGGCTACACCTTC. Protein: CAGSLDRDGYTF. Filled out from reference TRBV5-1 and TRBJ1-2, the complete variable domain reads KAGVTQTPRYLIKTRGQQVTLSCSPISGHRSVSWYQQTPGQGLQFLFEYFSETQRNKGNFPGRFSGRQFSNSRSEMNVSTLELGDSALYLCAGSLDRDGYTFGSGTRLTVV.

This clonotype was detected only a few times. V gene TRBV28 combines with J gene TRBJ2-5, with no clear D. V gave up 6 bases and J gave up 5 bases, with 13 bases separating them. From germline, CDR1 is MDHEN and CDR2 SYDVKM. The CDR3 covers 13 residues. The CDR3 spells CASSSGSPETQYF. The CDR3 nucleotides read TGTGCCAGCAGCTCTGGATCACCGGAGACCCAGTACTTC.

This clonotype was seen a few times. V is TRBV9 and J is TRBJ1-2, with D possibly TRBD1 on 5 matching bases. The CDR3 extends over 17 amino acids. Germline CDR1 reads SGDLS; CDR2 reads YYNGEE. The ends were cut back, 4 bases at V and 4 bases at J, with 23 bases in the middle. The CDR3 spells CASSTQPGGTRIYGYTF. The CDR3 bases are TGTGCCAGCAGCACGCAACCGGGGGGTACCAGAATCTATGGCTACACCTTC.

V usage is TRBV4-1 and J usage is TRBJ2-1; 10 nucleotides align to TRBD2. The end of the DNA is better explained by TRBJ2-7, so the J call may be wrong. CDR3 size: 17 residues. Germline V gene sequence: CDR1 MGHRA, CDR2 YSYEKL. The CDR3 loop reads CASSSPGLAVTYNEQYF. DNA for the CDR3: TGCGCCAGCAGCTCCCCAGGACTAGCGGTTACCTACAATGAGCAGTACTTC.

Only a few counts were recorded for this clonotype. The chain is built from TRBV12-3 or TRBV12-4 and TRBJ1-1, with D maybe TRBD1 (5 bases). The CDR3 has 15 residues. The ends were cut back, 5 bases at V and 5 bases at J, with 18 bases in the middle. CDR3 amino acids: CASSPVGGGKTEAFF. Here the CDR3 DNA reads TGTGCCAGCAGTCCCGTGGGGGGGGGGAAGACTGAAGCTTTCTTT.